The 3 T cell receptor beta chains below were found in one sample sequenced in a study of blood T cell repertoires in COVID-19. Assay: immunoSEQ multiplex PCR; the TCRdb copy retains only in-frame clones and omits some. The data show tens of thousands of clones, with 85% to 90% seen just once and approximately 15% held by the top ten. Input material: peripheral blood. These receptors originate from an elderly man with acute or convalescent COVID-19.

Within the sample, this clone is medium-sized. CDR3 in DNA: TGCGCCAGCAGCTTGGACTGGGGGGGGTCCGATGAGCAGTTCTTC. Its translation is CASSLDWGGSDEQFF. The chain joins TRBV5-1 to TRBJ2-1, with 7 bases identical to TRBD2. Trimming removed 0 bases from V and 8 bases from J; junction bases left unmatched: 8. CDR1 SGHRS and CDR2 YFSETQ come from the germline V gene. The CDR3 contains 15 residues.

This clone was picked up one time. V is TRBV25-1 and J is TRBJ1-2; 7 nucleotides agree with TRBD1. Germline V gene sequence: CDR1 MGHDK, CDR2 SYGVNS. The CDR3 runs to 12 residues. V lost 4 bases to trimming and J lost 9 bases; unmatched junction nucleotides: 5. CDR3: CASSAQGVSYTF. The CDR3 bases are TGTGCCAGCAGTGCGCAGGGGGTTAGCTACACCTTC.

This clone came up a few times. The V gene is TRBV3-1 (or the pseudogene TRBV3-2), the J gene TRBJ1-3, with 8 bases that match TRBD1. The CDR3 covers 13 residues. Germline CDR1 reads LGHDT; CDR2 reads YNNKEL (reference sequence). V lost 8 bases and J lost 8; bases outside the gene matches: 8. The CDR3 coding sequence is TGTGCCAGCGGCCGGACAGGGCTAGACACCATATATTTT. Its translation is CASGRTGLDTIYF.